Below are 29 T cell receptor beta chains sequenced from a single sample in a study of blood T cell repertoires in COVID-19 (dated by TCRdb to 2018 to 2021). Library construction relied on the immunoSEQ multiplex PCR assay. TCRdb took over this immuneACCESS table, retaining in-frame rearrangements with V and J assigned. Such tables are incomplete; in checked studies, under half of the missing clones stem from an unresolved V gene, and the remainder is unexplained. In all, the sample holds 45,000 to 70,000 clones, and 70% to 75% of those were seen once. Clones ranked in the top ten supply 18% of the sample. The source material was peripheral blood. The receptors were gathered from a woman in her forties or fifties with active or convalescent COVID-19.

This clone occurred a few times. V and J are TRBV6-2 or TRBV6-3 and TRBJ1-6; the D gene is possibly TRBD1 (5 bases). Germline CDR1 is MNHEY and CDR2 is SVGEGT. The CDR3 sequence is 13 residues long. V was trimmed by 4 bases and J by 8 bases, leaving 9 bases between them. CDR3 loop: CASSSGRDSPLHF. The CDR3 region has the DNA TGTGCCAGCAGTTCAGGGAGGGATTCACCCCTCCACTTT.

Only a few counts were recorded for this clone. V gene TRBV2 combines with J gene TRBJ1-5, with 8 nucleotides matching TRBD1. CDR1 is SNHLY and CDR2 is FYNNEI in the germline V gene. The V and J ends lost 6 bases and 4 bases, in that order; junction bases with no gene match: 5. This CDR3 contains 14 residues. The CDR3 sequence is CASSVGTGNQPQHF. DNA of the CDR3: TGTGCCAGCAGCGTAGGGACAGGTAATCAGCCCCAGCATTTT.

The gene calls are TRBV2 and TRBJ2-2; D uncertain. The CDR3 contains 14 residues. The germline V and J ends were trimmed by 7 bases and 0 bases, with 9 bases remaining between them. Per the germline V gene, CDR1 is SNHLY and CDR2 is FYNNEI. CDR3 bases: TGTGCCAGCAACAGAATCGCGAACACCGGGGAGCTGTTTTTT. Its translation: CASNRIANTGELFF.

The V gene is TRBV3-1 (or the pseudogene TRBV3-2), the J gene TRBJ1-4, with TRBD1 matching over 9 bases. The CDR3 consists of 14 residues. Germline V lookup: CDR1 LGHDT, CDR2 YNNKEL (reference sequence). V lost 5 bases to trimming and J lost 5 bases; unmatched junction nucleotides: 3. The CDR3, as DNA: TGTGCCAGCAGCGACAGGGGGTGGAATGAAAAACTGTTTTTT. Its protein product is CASSDRGWNEKLFF.

J is TRBJ2-7 and V is TRBV7-8, with 10 positions matching TRBD2. The J segment lost 2 bases and the V segment lost 6 bases, leaving 10 bases of the junction unmatched. This CDR3 contains 16 residues. CDR1 is SGHVS and CDR2 is FQNEAQ in the germline V gene. In DNA form, the CDR3 reads TGTGCCAGCAGGCCCTCGGGAGCGGGAGGGCCCTACGAGCAGTACTTC. Its translation is CASRPSGAGGPYEQYF.

The CDR3 DNA is TGTGCCAGCAGTAAGGAACTAGCGGAACCTTACAATGAGCAGTTCTTC. Amino acid sequence: CASSKELAEPYNEQFF. The V call is TRBV2, the J call TRBJ2-1; 8 bases match TRBD2. The J segment lost 4 bases and the V segment lost 5 bases, leaving 10 bases of the junction unmatched. The CDR3 is 16 amino acids. CDR1 and CDR2 (germline): SNHLY, FYNNEI.

The chain is built from TRBV5-5 and TRBJ1-1; 7 nucleotides match TRBD1. Germline CDR1 reads SGHKS; CDR2 reads YYEKEE (reference sequence). This CDR3 has 15 residues. V shed 0 bases and J 9 bases; nucleotides not matched to a gene: 11. The CDR3 DNA reads as TGTGCCAGCAGCTTGGTTCCCGACAGGGTGGAGAAAGCTTTCTTT. It is translated as CASSLVPDRVEKAFF.

This clone was detected only once. The genes are TRBV11-1 and TRBJ2-1, with 7 bases matching TRBD2. This CDR3 comprises 15 residues. Germline assignment: CDR1 SGHAT and CDR2 FQDESV (reference sequence). Trimming at V came to 3 bases and at J to 6 bases, leaving 8 bases not matched to a gene. The CDR3 sequence: CASSFGRLALNEQFF. As DNA, the CDR3 is TGTGCCAGCAGCTTTGGGAGACTAGCTCTCAATGAGCAGTTCTTC.

This chain joins TRBV6-5 and TRBJ1-2, with 8 bases that match TRBD1. The junction had 5 bases not matched to a gene; V was cut back by 8 bases and J by 0 bases. The CDR3 has 14 residues. The V gene's germline CDR1 is MNHEY and CDR2 SVGAGI. CDR3 residues: CASSRTGTNYGYTF. CDR3 in DNA: TGTGCCAGCTCCAGGACAGGGACTAACTATGGCTACACCTTC.

This chain joins TRBV10-3 and TRBJ1-4; D call uncertain. V lost 0 bases to trimming and J lost 0 bases, with 8 bases between them. Germline assignment: CDR1 ENHRY and CDR2 SYGVKD. The CDR3 totals 16 residues. Here the CDR3 DNA reads TGTGCCATCAGTGAGTCGGCCTCAGCAACTAATGAAAAACTGTTTTTT. Translation gives CAISESASATNEKLFF.

The chain has TRBV5-5 and TRBJ2-7; TRBD1 matches at 9 bases. Germline V gene data show CDR1 as SGHKS and CDR2 as YYEKEE (reference sequence). The CDR3 consists of 15 residues. The V gene end was trimmed by 0 bases and the J gene end by 6 bases; junction bases not matched to a gene: 7. In DNA form, the CDR3 reads TGTGCCAGCAGCTTGGAAGGGACAGGGTTGGGCGAGCAGTACTTC. It translates to CASSLEGTGLGEQYF.

The chain links TRBV27 to TRBJ1-6; a possible D gene is TRBD1 (6 bases). V gave up 7 bases and J gave up 1 base, with 11 bases separating them. This CDR3 is 15 amino acids long. Germline V gene sequence: CDR1 MNHEY, CDR2 SMNVEV (reference sequence). The CDR3 sequence: CASTITGSYNSPLHF. DNA for the CDR3: TGTGCCAGCACCATTACAGGGTCCTATAATTCACCCCTCCACTTT.

The chain couples TRBV19 to TRBJ1-1, with TRBD1 matching 7 bases. The V gene's germline CDR1 is LNHDA and CDR2 SQIVND (reference sequence). This CDR3 has 17 amino acids. The ends lost 5 bases at V and 0 bases at J; junction bases unmatched: 12. In nucleotides, the CDR3 is TGTGCCAGTAGTCCCCGGGAGGGGGCCAACTTGAACACTGAAGCTTTCTTT. Its protein product is CASSPREGANLNTEAFF.

This clone was picked up one time. CDR3 coding DNA: TGTGCCAGCAGCCAAGATCTAGCAGGGGGCTATGGCTACACCTTC. It yields the protein CASSQDLAGGYGYTF. The chain carries TRBV3-1 (or the pseudogene TRBV3-2) and TRBJ1-2; 7 bases are a match to TRBD1. The CDR3 length is 15 residues. The germline V gene has CDR1 LGHDT and CDR2 YNNKEL (reference sequence). The V gene end was trimmed by 0 bases and the J gene end by 4 bases; junction bases not matched to a gene: 5.

A single count supports this clone. The V and J genes are TRBV25-1 and TRBJ2-1, with TRBD2 matching 11 bases. Germline lookup yields CDR1 MGHDK and CDR2 SYGVNS. J was trimmed by 5 bases and V by 4 bases; bases with no gene match: 4. CDR3 length: 15 residues. Here the CDR3 reads CASSATGLADNEQFF. The CDR3 DNA reads as TGTGCCAGCAGTGCTACGGGACTAGCGGACAATGAGCAGTTCTTC.

The genes are TRBV19 and TRBJ1-1; D gene unclear. The CDR3 totals 14 residues. Trimming took 6 bases from V and 6 from J, leaving 17 bases between them. Germline CDR1 reads LNHDA; CDR2 reads SQIVND (reference sequence). CDR3 protein: CASRGVRYFSEAFF. In nucleotides, the CDR3 is TGTGCCAGTAGGGGTGTCAGGTATTTTTCTGAAGCTTTCTTT.

V gene TRBV2 combines with J gene TRBJ2-3; perhaps TRBD2 as D (6 bases). This CDR3 region has 15 residues. The germline V gene has CDR1 SNHLY and CDR2 FYNNEI. V lost 5 bases and J 0 bases, leaving 12 bases between the germline ends. CDR3 residues: CASSWEAGSTDTQYF. CDR3 DNA: TGTGCCAGCAGTTGGGAGGCAGGAAGCACAGATACGCAGTATTTT.

J is TRBJ2-2 and V is TRBV11-3; 7 bases map to TRBD1. The trim removed 4 bases at V and 4 bases at J, leaving 0 bases unmatched. Germline V lookup: CDR1 SGHNT, CDR2 YENEEA. The CDR3 has 13 residues. The CDR3 region has the DNA TGTGCCAGCAGCTCAGGGGGCACCGGGGAGCTGTTTTTT. Translation: CASSSGGTGELFF.

The chain carries TRBV27 and TRBJ2-1; 8 bases match TRBD2. This CDR3 region has 13 residues. J lost 9 bases, V lost 3 bases, and 4 bases had no gene match. Per the germline V gene, CDR1 is MNHEY and CDR2 is SMNVEV (reference sequence). For the CDR3, the DNA is TGTGCCAGCAGTTTTGGACTAGCAAGTGAGCAGTTCTTC. Residues: CASSFGLASEQFF.

The V gene is TRBV5-1, the J gene TRBJ1-1; 7 bases are a match to TRBD1. Trimming took 2 bases from V and 1 from J; bases not matched to a gene: 8. Per the germline V gene, CDR1 is SGHRS and CDR2 is YFSETQ. There are 16 residues in the CDR3. The DNA of the CDR3 is TGCGCCAGCAGCTTAACACCGGGACAGCAGAACACTGAAGCTTTCTTT. Protein: CASSLTPGQQNTEAFF.

The chain has TRBV25-1 and TRBJ2-5, with 7 positions matching TRBD1. The ends lost 5 bases at V and 8 bases at J; junction bases unmatched: 8. This CDR3 has 13 amino acids. Germline CDR1 reads MGHDK; CDR2 reads SYGVNS. This CDR3 is CASSLRTGKTQYF. The DNA of the CDR3 is TGTGCCAGCAGTCTGCGGACAGGAAAAACCCAGTACTTC.

The chain uses TRBV5-6 and TRBJ1-6; perhaps TRBD1 as D (5 bases). The CDR3 sequence is 16 residues long. Germline CDR1 reads SGHDT; CDR2 reads YYEEEE. Trimming took off 5 bases at V and 4 bases at J, with 16 bases between the two ends. The CDR3 loop is CASSSFRQSYNSPLHF. For the CDR3, the DNA is TGTGCCAGCAGTTCCTTCAGACAGTCGTATAATTCACCCCTCCACTTT.

V and J are TRBV12-3 or TRBV12-4 and TRBJ1-1; D is unclear. The CDR3 contains 11 residues. The ends were cut back, 7 bases at V and 3 bases at J, with 6 bases in the middle. In nucleotides, the CDR3 is TGTGCCAGCAAGGCGGACACTGAAGCTTTCTTT. Translation gives CASKADTEAFF.

The J gene is TRBJ1-4, the V gene TRBV9; TRBD1 matches 8 bases. V shed 3 bases and J 3 bases; nucleotides not matched to a gene: 4. The CDR3 extends over 15 amino acids. Germline V lookup: CDR1 SGDLS, CDR2 YYNGEE. As DNA, the CDR3 is TGTGCCAGCAGCGCCCAGGGGGCTGCTAATGAAAAACTGTTTTTT. Amino acid sequence: CASSAQGAANEKLFF. Full variable domain (rest looked up from reference TRBV9 and TRBJ1-4): DSGVTQTPKHLITATGQRVTLRCSPRSGDLSVYWYQQSLDQGLQFLIQYYNGEERAKGNILERFSAQQFPDLHSELNLSSLELGDSALYFCASSAQGAANEKLFFGSGTQLSVL.

The chain employs TRBV5-4 and TRBJ2-1; 10 positions agree with TRBD1. V lost 4 bases to trimming and J lost 8 bases; unmatched junction nucleotides: 6. Germline V lookup: CDR1 SGHNT, CDR2 YYREEE (reference sequence). The CDR3 is made up of 14 amino acids. The CDR3 protein is CASSRDRGSDEQFF. DNA for the CDR3: TGTGCCAGCAGCCGGGACAGGGGCAGCGATGAGCAGTTCTTC.

This clone was counted a single time. The J gene is TRBJ1-2, the V gene TRBV19; D call uncertain. V gave up 3 bases and J gave up 8 bases, with 19 bases separating them. Germline V CDR1 and CDR2: LNHDA, SQIVND (reference sequence). There are 15 residues in the CDR3. As DNA, the CDR3 is TGTGCCAGTAGTATGGATAGGGAGGTTCTAGGCGGCTACACCTTC. It translates to CASSMDREVLGGYTF.

In the case of this clone: The junction departs from the called germline gene at one end, perhaps through a read error. This sequence joins TRBV27 and TRBJ2-7, with D unclear. The CDR3 sequence is 14 residues long. Germline-derived CDR1 and CDR2 are MNHEY and SMNVEV (reference sequence). In DNA, the CDR3 is TGTGCCAGCAGTTTCCTAGATCCCTCCCACGAGCAGTACTTC. Protein product: CASSFLDPSHEQYF.

This chain uses TRBV2 with TRBJ1-4; D is perhaps TRBD1 (6 bases). V was trimmed by 2 bases and J by 4 bases, leaving 11 bases between them. This CDR3 region has 15 residues. CDR1 and CDR2 (germline): SNHLY, FYNNEI. Here the CDR3 DNA reads TGTGCCAGCAGTGAACAAGGGGGTAGTAATGAAAAACTGTTTTTT. It encodes CASSEQGGSNEKLFF.

This clone was counted a few times. The chain has TRBV19 and TRBJ1-2; unclear D gene. The germline CDR1 and CDR2 sequences are LNHDA and SQIVND (reference sequence). This CDR3 has 12 residues. Trimming cost V 5 bases and J 7 bases, with 11 bases left between them. Here the CDR3 reads CASSVARGGYTF. The CDR3 DNA is TGTGCCAGTAGTGTCGCCCGAGGTGGCTACACCTTC. Variable domain in full (rest from reference TRBV19 and TRBJ1-2): DGGITQSPKYLFRKEGQNVTLSCEQNLNHDAMYWYRQDPGQGLRLIYYSQIVNDFQKGDIAEGYSVSREKKESFPLTVTSAQKNPTAFYLCASSVARGGYTFGSGTRLTVV.